Detailed here is one T cell receptor (beta chain). The germline V gene encodes CDR1 SGHTA and CDR2 FQGNSA. The CDR3 consists of 15 residues. Trimming stripped 3 bases from V and 4 bases from J, with 16 bases between. The source of the sample is a study of control samples from healthy donors and cancer patients. Profiling relied on immunoSEQ multiplex PCR, and the TCRdb table lists in-frame clones only, not all of them. Of fewer than 120,000 clones detected, around nine tenths appear once; the ten largest clones hold roughly 4%. The TCR comes from a woman aged 55-69 years with lung cancer. Material for sequencing was PBMCs. V usage is TRBV7-2 and J usage is TRBJ2-7; TRBD1 is a possible D gene (7 bases). The CDR3 region is CASSFSPQGGYEQYF. In nucleotides, the CDR3 is TGTGCCAGCAGCTTCTCCCCTCAGGGGGGATACGAGCAGTACTTC. The entire variable domain, with the rest obtained from reference TRBV7-2 and TRBJ2-7, is as follows: GAGVSQSPSNKVTEKGKDVELRCDPISGHTALYWYRQSLGQGLEFLIYFQGNSAPDKSGLPSDRFSAERTGGSVSTLTIQRTQQEDSAVYLCASSFSPQGGYEQYFGPGTRLTVT.